The T cell receptor beta chain under discussion was sequenced for a study of immune evolution from preneoplasia to lung adenocarcinoma (dated by TCRdb to the early 2020s). Background on the whole study: No AAH lesions showed HLA loss of heterozygosity, compared with roughly 7.1% of AIS, approximately 15% of MIA and roughly a third of ADC lesions. Immune contexture across lung adenocarcinoma precursors and invasive adenocarcinoma was profiled using immune gene expression, TCR sequencing and multiplex immunofluorescence. Resected precursor lesions (AAH, AIS, MIA) and invasive adenocarcinomas were compared with paired morphologically normal lung tissue. The sample size was set by how many specimens were available, not by a prior power calculation. Whole exome sequencing and methylation data from the same cohort of nodules were integrated with the immune data. In total, the cohort included approximately 53 patients with pulmonary nodules, all of whom underwent surgical resection. A total of under 55 patients contributed TCR sequencing data. The study reported that some 100 samples were used for TCR sequencing. POLYSOLVER was used to infer Class I HLA alleles from exome data, and LOHHLA was used to detect allele-specific HLA loss.

A word on this clone: The antigen it recognizes is unknown. No base-level quality is on record; no much larger clone is a single base apart.

On the study overall, not on this receptor specifically: The highest T cell clonality was observed in KRAS-mutant nodules compared with EGFR-mutant or double wild-type lesions. Top T cell clone frequencies were highest in normal lung and appeared to decrease progressively from AAH through AIS, MIA and invasive adenocarcinoma. Because all patients came from Japan and China, whether the findings apply to Western populations was uncertain. The findings were based on association rather than direct causation, and larger cohorts with long-term follow-up and longitudinal biopsies were deemed needed. The highest clonality was observed in normal lung, whereas higher T cell density and diversity but lower clonality appeared to be present in later-stage lesions.

Between about 2014 and 2018, the patients underwent resection in either Japan or China. Two lung cancer pathologists independently confirmed the histologic diagnosis of each case on H&E slides. For nucleic acid extraction, premalignant or tumor cells were enriched by macro-dissection following pathologic assessment. The AllPrep DNA/RNA FFPE Kit was used to isolate DNA from FFPE tissue. TCR beta CDR3 regions were sequenced from DNA using the immunoSEQ hsTCRbeta Kit. Per the source publication's procedure: The ImmunoSEQ Analyzer was used to analyse the TCR sequencing data. T cell clonality was calculated on productive rearrangements as 1 minus Pielou's evenness. T cell diversity was measured with the inverse Simpson index on productive templates. T cell density was defined as TCR beta template counts normalized to usable DNA, with usable DNA estimated by amplification and sequencing of housekeeping genes. Two-sided Kruskal-Wallis tests were used to compare TCR metrics across histologic stages. The source is immuneACCESS, and TCRdb retained only in-frame sequences with V and J called. Part of the clones is not carried over; for the studies checked, unresolved V genes explain less than half of this, and the remainder is unexplained. V and J calls and clone size are those listed in that table; D and trimming were worked out from the DNA. Here the sample has about 40,000 clones; roughly 74% occur a single time. The ten largest clones add up to about 6% of the sample.

Reading from cysteine to phenylalanine, the CDR3 counts 16 amino acids. Of all the DNA, just the CDR3 is kept, 48 bases in frame from base 1. V and J lose 4 bases and 0 bases, and a span of 14 bases separates them. For CDR1 and CDR2, the germline V gene lists SGHTS and YDEGEE. The chain uses TRBV5-8 and TRBJ1-5; possibly the D gene is TRBD1, per 5 matching bases. Sequences were obtained from FFPE invasive lung adenocarcinoma tissue. The meaning of the sample's cell subset or site label: frankly invasive lung adenocarcinoma (ADC). The sequence was collected from a person aged 60 to 70 with lung adenocarcinoma. The DNA reads as follows: TGTGCCAGCAGCGTGGGCAGGGTTTATAGCAATCAGCCCCAGCATTTT. Its translation is CASSVGRVYSNQPQHF.